Listed below are T cell receptor beta chains from one sample, sequenced in a study of response to subunit inactivated influenza vaccine. TCRdb analysed the RT-PCR reads with MiXCR anew, one entry per CDR3 protein. The sample includes 650,000 to 850,000 distinct CDR3 sequences, 11% to 15% of them seen just once. The input for sequencing was PBMCs from blood, taken 14 to 15 days before vaccination. These receptors were obtained from a man aged 50-60 years who received an inactivated influenza vaccine. Each CDR3 is given with its conserved first and last residue. The order of the fields is V gene, J gene, CDR3 protein.

>TRBV24-1|TRBJ2-1
CATSISGGSNEQFF
>TRBV2|TRBJ1-5
CASSVGTLIYSNQPQHF
>TRBV27|TRBJ1-1
CASRLGLNTEAFF
>TRBV15|TRBJ1-2
CATSQGHTQLAGYTF
>TRBV12-3/TRBV12-4|TRBJ1-2
CASSLARGQGYTF
>TRBV7-8|TRBJ2-5
CASRRPGGPQETQYF
>TRBV9|TRBJ2-3
CASSAELAGGQYF
>TRBV12-3/TRBV12-4|TRBJ1-2
CASSPTGPTFGYTF
>TRBV19|TRBJ1-1
CASSTQGGSTEAFF
>TRBV7-2|TRBJ1-2
CASSSREDYGYTF
>TRBV18|TRBJ1-1
CASSPPGTRVSEAFF
>TRBV20-1|TRBJ2-1
CSAALPLAGGQLEQFF
>TRBV7-2|TRBJ2-3
CASSPLGADTQYF
>TRBV5-1|TRBJ1-1
CASSLEVGMNTEAFF
>TRBV6-1|TRBJ2-7
CASSEALGQFYEQYF
>TRBV7-8|TRBJ1-4
CASSLVGTGINEKLFF
>TRBV2|TRBJ2-5
CASSEIWQSQETQYF
>TRBV20-1|TRBJ2-1
CSASPTGRLAGVGHEQFF
>TRBV28|TRBJ2-3
CASSLSGGPTDTQYF
>TRBV18|TRBJ2-3
CASSPPQRTDTQYF
>TRBV7-6|TRBJ2-3
CASSSSSGGWADTQYF
>TRBV20-1|TRBJ2-1
CSATEGLASSYNEQFF
>TRBV12-3/TRBV12-4|TRBJ2-5
CASQRPGLGETQYF
>TRBV6-2/TRBV6-3|TRBJ2-2
CASSYEVLTGELFF
>TRBV4-1|TRBJ1-5
CASGRDELSNQPQHF
>TRBV20-1|TRBJ1-2
CSALRGGYGYTF
>TRBV10-3|TRBJ2-1
CAISGEGNRGLSNEQFF
>TRBV28|TRBJ2-1
CASRAGGPSYNEQFF
>TRBV4-2|TRBJ2-7
CASSQDPLTNEQYF
>TRBV10-3|TRBJ2-4
CAISESRDLAKNIQYF
>TRBV28|TRBJ2-5
CASSLRTSGGAKETQYF
>TRBV9|TRBJ2-7
CASSVGQGANEQYF
>TRBV21-1|TRBJ1-6
CASSKVIDGAGWGNSPLHF
>TRBV7-9|TRBJ2-7
CASSLAPTSGSQEQYF
>TRBV7-6|TRBJ2-5
CASSPSNSIVETQYF
>TRBV5-6|TRBJ2-2
CASSSASGANTGELFF
>TRBV4-1|TRBJ2-7
CASSQEPFYEQYF
>TRBV5-4|TRBJ1-2
CASSVSGTAYGYTF
>TRBV20-1|TRBJ2-1
CSAAEASGRGEQFF
>TRBV15|TRBJ1-5
CATSRDLRGRQPQHF
>TRBV6-2/TRBV6-3|TRBJ1-5
CASSYPTGVEYYQPQHF
>TRBV12-3/TRBV12-4|TRBJ1-6
CASSSGNSPLHF
>TRBV18|TRBJ2-7
CASSPSASGNEQYF
>TRBV15|TRBJ1-5
CATSTFAGGADQPQHF
>TRBV12-3/TRBV12-4|TRBJ1-2
CASSSWMRDGYTF
>TRBV6-2/TRBV6-3|TRBJ2-3
CASSYPSLSGGERYF
>TRBV21-1|TRBJ2-2
CASSHLRGAMATGELFF
>TRBV7-9|TRBJ2-3
CASRQDRPTDTQYF
>TRBV7-9|TRBJ2-7
CASSLDLQGYEQYF
>TRBV20-1|TRBJ2-3
CSERGGRADTQYF
>TRBV4-1|TRBJ1-6
CASSQEERMHYSPLHF
>TRBV12-3/TRBV12-4|TRBJ2-1
CASSLSWNNEQFF
>TRBV7-8|TRBJ2-5
CASSFYNRDQETQYF
>TRBV19|TRBJ2-1
CASWTSDVHEQFF
>TRBV5-1|TRBJ2-1
CASSLVPSGHDYNEQFF
>TRBV20-1|TRBJ2-2
CSAPAGGSTGELFF
>TRBV6-5|TRBJ2-3
CASSYVANTDTQYF
>TRBV5-1|TRBJ2-2
CATHTGELFF
>TRBV6-6|TRBJ2-7
CASNPTSGGQYF
>TRBV7-8|TRBJ2-2
CASRGGAGELFF